What follows describes a single T cell receptor beta chain. Its target is not known. The source of the sample is a study of Graves' ophthalmopathy and Graves' hyperthyroidism. Study as a whole: At initial diagnosis, peripheral blood was obtained, and this preceded any treatment. Whole-study results and caveats: Most expanded clonotypes in thyroid above 0.001 frequency also showed up in blood.

The CDR3 loop spans 13 amino acids. Germline V gene data show CDR1 as LNHDA and CDR2 as SQIVND (reference sequence). V was shortened by 9 bases and J by 11 bases, with 19 bases between the two germline ends. Amplifying from RNA transcripts, the study obtained TCR beta CDR3 regions. Second-round multiplex PCR followed a first-round RT-PCR using HTBI primers. Each CDR3 protein gets one entry after TCRdb re-called the multiplex PCR reads with MiXCR. Here the sample spans about 740,000 distinct CDR3 sequences, approximately 40% being singletons. This clonotype originated in an adult man with Graves' ophthalmopathy. The sequenced sample was peripheral blood. The V call is TRBV19, the J call TRBJ1-4, with D perhaps matching TRBD1 (5 bases). As DNA, the CDR3 is TGTGCCAGCGAACCCGAGGGACGGACGAAACTGTTTTTT. It specifies CASEPEGRTKLFF.